This TCR beta chain is drawn from a study of OX40 agonist ivuxolimab in advanced cancers. Study-level information: Eligibility rules accepted prior anti-PD-1, anti-PD-L1 or anti-CTLA-4 therapy, and 40% to 50% had some.

This clone was recorded a few times. Its target is unknown. Study observations and caveats: In the 0.1 to 3.0 mg/kg range, CD4+ and CD8+ blood T cells had expanded clonally by week 6.

Repertoires were generated with immunoSEQ multiplex PCR, while TCRdb's copy carries only in-frame clones and drops some. Of some 29,000 clones in the sample, 80% to 95% were seen once. The sequence derives from an adult with an advanced solid tumor such as melanoma, head and neck, liver or kidney cancer. Source: CD4+ or CD8+ T cells sorted from blood, taken in a trial of the OX40 agonist ivuxolimab.

The CDR3 loop reads CASSPRGVGNQPQHF. CDR3 bases: TGTGCCAGCAGCCCACGAGGGGTGGGCAATCAGCCCCAGCATTTT. The gene calls are TRBV6-5 and TRBJ1-5; maybe TRBD1 (5 bases). Germline CDR1 and CDR2: MNHEY and SVGAGI. The CDR3 extends over 15 amino acids. The V and J ends lost 6 bases and 2 bases respectively, with 14 bases between them.